A selection of T cell receptor beta chains follows, all from one sample in a study of cytomegalovirus exposure and HLA in healthy donors. The assay was immunoSEQ multiplex PCR, and TCRdb's table has in-frame clones only and misses some. The sample data list 100,000 or so clones. Sequencing input: PBMCs. Receptors were obtained from a man in his fifties in good health and CMV-seronegative. Each CDR3 is given without its conserved first and last residue.

>TRBV18|TRBJ1-2
ASSPGAGDPNGYT
>TRBV5-1|TRBJ2-7
ASSLAVAAQDFDEQY
>TRBV6-5|TRBJ1-2
ASSSKTGWPYGYT
>TRBV15|TRBJ1-2
ATSIYRDRGGYGYT
>TRBV9|TRBJ2-2
ASSVVSSGMNTGELF
>TRBV4-1|TRBJ2-7
ASSQRTGTFLESYEQY
>TRBV4-1|TRBJ2-2
ASSQDWQGEAGELF
>TRBV5-1|TRBJ1-2
ASSFETGLDYGYT
>TRBV7-7|TRBJ1-3
ASSKGELSLHGNTIY
>TRBV15|TRBJ2-7
ATSSLSGEQY
>TRBV7-3|TRBJ2-1
ASSVTGTSVFNEQF
>TRBV4-3|TRBJ2-3
ASSQEGADTQY
>TRBV6-1|TRBJ1-6
ASSDPGQGHSPLH
>TRBV7-8|TRBJ1-5
ASSLDLSNQPQH
>TRBV7-9|TRBJ1-1
ASSPHWGPDTEAF
>TRBV7-2|TRBJ1-1
ASSLQQLNTEAF
>TRBV4-1|TRBJ1-1
ASSQDLAGQGLSNTEAF
>TRBV9|TRBJ1-1
ASSVGGDLGAF
>TRBV4-1|TRBJ2-1
ASSQGQGVLDEQF
>TRBV2|TRBJ1-1
ASRSPAWTRGDTEAF
>TRBV4-3|TRBJ1-4
ASSQLGIGEKLF
>TRBV6-5|TRBJ1-6
ASRVQGFYNSPLH
>TRBV4-1|TRBJ1-4
ASSPDYNEKLF